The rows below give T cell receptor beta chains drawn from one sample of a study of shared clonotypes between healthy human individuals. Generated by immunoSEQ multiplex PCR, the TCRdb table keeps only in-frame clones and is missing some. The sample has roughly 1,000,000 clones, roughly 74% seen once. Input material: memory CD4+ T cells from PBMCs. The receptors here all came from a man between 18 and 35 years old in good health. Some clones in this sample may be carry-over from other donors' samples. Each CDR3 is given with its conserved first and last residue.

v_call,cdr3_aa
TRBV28,CASSTRGAAGNTIYF
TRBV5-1,CASSLGNSGANVLTF
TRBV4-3,CASSHSPAQGSYNEQFF
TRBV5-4,CASSLADTQYF
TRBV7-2,CASSLGMATGELFF
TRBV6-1,CASSEQGTGVNYGYTF
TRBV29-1,CSGGQGVNTEAFF
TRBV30,CAWSPRTGPNEKLFF
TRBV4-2,CASSPEIRGNTIYF
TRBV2,CASSERPPSGANVLTF
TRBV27,CASSSPRAGYGANVLTF
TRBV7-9,CASSAQPGNNYGYTF
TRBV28,CASSPLPAGGGYTF
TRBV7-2,CASSLEAASATYEQYF
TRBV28,CASSLPPVSYEQYF